This T cell receptor (beta chain) was retrieved from a study of pediatric ulcerative colitis. The assay was run at survey level. The table came from immunoSEQ multiplex PCR; TCRdb's copy has only in-frame clones and leaves some out. This sample has more than 10,000 clones, with 60% to 80% found just once. General study points: No controls had the two rectal clonotypes shared by ulcerative colitis patients. This repertoire reflects total lymphocytes rather than subpopulations like regulatory T cells.

During colonoscopy, one to two rectal pinch biopsies were collected. This CDR3 comprises 14 residues. CDR1 and CDR2 from the germline V gene are SGHAT and FQDESV (reference sequence). Trimming removed 1 base from V and 7 bases from J, with 13 bases in between. As concerns this clone: Its antigen is not known.

The rearrangement links TRBV11-1 to TRBJ1-1; D unclear. Material for sequencing was gut tissue. This TCR derives from a boy younger than 18 who was a control in a study of pediatric ulcerative colitis. The CDR3 DNA sequence: TGTGCCAGCAGCTTAGGGGCAGGTTATATTGAAGCTTTCTTT. Its protein product is CASSLGAGYIEAFF.